This T cell receptor beta chain comes out of a study of shared clonotypes between healthy human individuals. Of note for this clone: Its specificity is not known.

Naivety among CD8 cells was defined by CD45RO negativity and positive CCR7 selection, thereby excluding terminally differentiated effector memory CD45RA+ cells. The CDR3 totals 15 residues. The germline V gene has CDR1 LNHNV and CDR2 YYDKDF (reference sequence). With 0 bases clipped from V and 1 base from J, the junction kept 2 bases outside the gene matches. The study's findings and limits: Researchers found naive subsets generally carried larger estimated richness than memory subsets.

The data were produced by immunoSEQ multiplex PCR, yet TCRdb's version contains in-frame clones alone and is incomplete. The sample lists around 1.9 million clones; around 95% were seen once. Sequencing was done on a sample of naive CD8+ T cells from PBMCs. The chain links TRBV15 to TRBJ2-5; 7 bases map to TRBD1. The TCR comes from a man aged 18 to 35 in good health. Some clones in this sample may be carry-over from other donors' samples. The CDR3 DNA reads TGTGCCACCAGCAGAGAAAGGGGGCGCCAAGAGACCCAGTACTTC. This encodes CATSRERGRQETQYF.